A single T cell receptor (beta chain) is shown here with its context. Antigen specificity is unknown. The data were produced by immunoSEQ multiplex PCR, yet TCRdb's version contains in-frame clones alone and is incomplete. The sample carries some 94,000 clones, 90% to 95% recorded once. The sample is drawn from a study of T cell responses to AZD1222 COVID-19 vaccine. Broader study findings: Nearly half of the spike-specific TCRs reportedly recognize variant regions that carry no mutations. Among AZD1222 vaccinees, only 5 to 7 were seropositive at baseline.

Trimming took off 6 bases at V and 3 bases at J, with 19 bases between the two ends. Germline V gene sequence: CDR1 SGDLS, CDR2 YYNGEE. The CDR3 sequence is 17 residues long. The chain links TRBV9 to TRBJ2-6, with a possible D match to TRBD1 (6 bases). The clonotype comes from an adult in good health. The sequencing here drew on peripheral blood, taken on day 0 of AZD1222 vaccination. The CDR3 here is CASTLGGGAGGANVLTF. The CDR3 DNA reads TGTGCCAGCACCCTGGGTGGGGGCGCAGGTGGGGCCAACGTCCTGACTTTC. Together with reference TRBV9 and TRBJ2-6, the CDR3 gives the full variable domain: DSGVTQTPKHLITATGQRVTLRCSPRSGDLSVYWYQQSLDQGLQFLIQYYNGEERAKGNILERFSAQQFPDLHSELNLSSLELGDSALYFCASTLGGGAGGANVLTFGAGSRLTVL.